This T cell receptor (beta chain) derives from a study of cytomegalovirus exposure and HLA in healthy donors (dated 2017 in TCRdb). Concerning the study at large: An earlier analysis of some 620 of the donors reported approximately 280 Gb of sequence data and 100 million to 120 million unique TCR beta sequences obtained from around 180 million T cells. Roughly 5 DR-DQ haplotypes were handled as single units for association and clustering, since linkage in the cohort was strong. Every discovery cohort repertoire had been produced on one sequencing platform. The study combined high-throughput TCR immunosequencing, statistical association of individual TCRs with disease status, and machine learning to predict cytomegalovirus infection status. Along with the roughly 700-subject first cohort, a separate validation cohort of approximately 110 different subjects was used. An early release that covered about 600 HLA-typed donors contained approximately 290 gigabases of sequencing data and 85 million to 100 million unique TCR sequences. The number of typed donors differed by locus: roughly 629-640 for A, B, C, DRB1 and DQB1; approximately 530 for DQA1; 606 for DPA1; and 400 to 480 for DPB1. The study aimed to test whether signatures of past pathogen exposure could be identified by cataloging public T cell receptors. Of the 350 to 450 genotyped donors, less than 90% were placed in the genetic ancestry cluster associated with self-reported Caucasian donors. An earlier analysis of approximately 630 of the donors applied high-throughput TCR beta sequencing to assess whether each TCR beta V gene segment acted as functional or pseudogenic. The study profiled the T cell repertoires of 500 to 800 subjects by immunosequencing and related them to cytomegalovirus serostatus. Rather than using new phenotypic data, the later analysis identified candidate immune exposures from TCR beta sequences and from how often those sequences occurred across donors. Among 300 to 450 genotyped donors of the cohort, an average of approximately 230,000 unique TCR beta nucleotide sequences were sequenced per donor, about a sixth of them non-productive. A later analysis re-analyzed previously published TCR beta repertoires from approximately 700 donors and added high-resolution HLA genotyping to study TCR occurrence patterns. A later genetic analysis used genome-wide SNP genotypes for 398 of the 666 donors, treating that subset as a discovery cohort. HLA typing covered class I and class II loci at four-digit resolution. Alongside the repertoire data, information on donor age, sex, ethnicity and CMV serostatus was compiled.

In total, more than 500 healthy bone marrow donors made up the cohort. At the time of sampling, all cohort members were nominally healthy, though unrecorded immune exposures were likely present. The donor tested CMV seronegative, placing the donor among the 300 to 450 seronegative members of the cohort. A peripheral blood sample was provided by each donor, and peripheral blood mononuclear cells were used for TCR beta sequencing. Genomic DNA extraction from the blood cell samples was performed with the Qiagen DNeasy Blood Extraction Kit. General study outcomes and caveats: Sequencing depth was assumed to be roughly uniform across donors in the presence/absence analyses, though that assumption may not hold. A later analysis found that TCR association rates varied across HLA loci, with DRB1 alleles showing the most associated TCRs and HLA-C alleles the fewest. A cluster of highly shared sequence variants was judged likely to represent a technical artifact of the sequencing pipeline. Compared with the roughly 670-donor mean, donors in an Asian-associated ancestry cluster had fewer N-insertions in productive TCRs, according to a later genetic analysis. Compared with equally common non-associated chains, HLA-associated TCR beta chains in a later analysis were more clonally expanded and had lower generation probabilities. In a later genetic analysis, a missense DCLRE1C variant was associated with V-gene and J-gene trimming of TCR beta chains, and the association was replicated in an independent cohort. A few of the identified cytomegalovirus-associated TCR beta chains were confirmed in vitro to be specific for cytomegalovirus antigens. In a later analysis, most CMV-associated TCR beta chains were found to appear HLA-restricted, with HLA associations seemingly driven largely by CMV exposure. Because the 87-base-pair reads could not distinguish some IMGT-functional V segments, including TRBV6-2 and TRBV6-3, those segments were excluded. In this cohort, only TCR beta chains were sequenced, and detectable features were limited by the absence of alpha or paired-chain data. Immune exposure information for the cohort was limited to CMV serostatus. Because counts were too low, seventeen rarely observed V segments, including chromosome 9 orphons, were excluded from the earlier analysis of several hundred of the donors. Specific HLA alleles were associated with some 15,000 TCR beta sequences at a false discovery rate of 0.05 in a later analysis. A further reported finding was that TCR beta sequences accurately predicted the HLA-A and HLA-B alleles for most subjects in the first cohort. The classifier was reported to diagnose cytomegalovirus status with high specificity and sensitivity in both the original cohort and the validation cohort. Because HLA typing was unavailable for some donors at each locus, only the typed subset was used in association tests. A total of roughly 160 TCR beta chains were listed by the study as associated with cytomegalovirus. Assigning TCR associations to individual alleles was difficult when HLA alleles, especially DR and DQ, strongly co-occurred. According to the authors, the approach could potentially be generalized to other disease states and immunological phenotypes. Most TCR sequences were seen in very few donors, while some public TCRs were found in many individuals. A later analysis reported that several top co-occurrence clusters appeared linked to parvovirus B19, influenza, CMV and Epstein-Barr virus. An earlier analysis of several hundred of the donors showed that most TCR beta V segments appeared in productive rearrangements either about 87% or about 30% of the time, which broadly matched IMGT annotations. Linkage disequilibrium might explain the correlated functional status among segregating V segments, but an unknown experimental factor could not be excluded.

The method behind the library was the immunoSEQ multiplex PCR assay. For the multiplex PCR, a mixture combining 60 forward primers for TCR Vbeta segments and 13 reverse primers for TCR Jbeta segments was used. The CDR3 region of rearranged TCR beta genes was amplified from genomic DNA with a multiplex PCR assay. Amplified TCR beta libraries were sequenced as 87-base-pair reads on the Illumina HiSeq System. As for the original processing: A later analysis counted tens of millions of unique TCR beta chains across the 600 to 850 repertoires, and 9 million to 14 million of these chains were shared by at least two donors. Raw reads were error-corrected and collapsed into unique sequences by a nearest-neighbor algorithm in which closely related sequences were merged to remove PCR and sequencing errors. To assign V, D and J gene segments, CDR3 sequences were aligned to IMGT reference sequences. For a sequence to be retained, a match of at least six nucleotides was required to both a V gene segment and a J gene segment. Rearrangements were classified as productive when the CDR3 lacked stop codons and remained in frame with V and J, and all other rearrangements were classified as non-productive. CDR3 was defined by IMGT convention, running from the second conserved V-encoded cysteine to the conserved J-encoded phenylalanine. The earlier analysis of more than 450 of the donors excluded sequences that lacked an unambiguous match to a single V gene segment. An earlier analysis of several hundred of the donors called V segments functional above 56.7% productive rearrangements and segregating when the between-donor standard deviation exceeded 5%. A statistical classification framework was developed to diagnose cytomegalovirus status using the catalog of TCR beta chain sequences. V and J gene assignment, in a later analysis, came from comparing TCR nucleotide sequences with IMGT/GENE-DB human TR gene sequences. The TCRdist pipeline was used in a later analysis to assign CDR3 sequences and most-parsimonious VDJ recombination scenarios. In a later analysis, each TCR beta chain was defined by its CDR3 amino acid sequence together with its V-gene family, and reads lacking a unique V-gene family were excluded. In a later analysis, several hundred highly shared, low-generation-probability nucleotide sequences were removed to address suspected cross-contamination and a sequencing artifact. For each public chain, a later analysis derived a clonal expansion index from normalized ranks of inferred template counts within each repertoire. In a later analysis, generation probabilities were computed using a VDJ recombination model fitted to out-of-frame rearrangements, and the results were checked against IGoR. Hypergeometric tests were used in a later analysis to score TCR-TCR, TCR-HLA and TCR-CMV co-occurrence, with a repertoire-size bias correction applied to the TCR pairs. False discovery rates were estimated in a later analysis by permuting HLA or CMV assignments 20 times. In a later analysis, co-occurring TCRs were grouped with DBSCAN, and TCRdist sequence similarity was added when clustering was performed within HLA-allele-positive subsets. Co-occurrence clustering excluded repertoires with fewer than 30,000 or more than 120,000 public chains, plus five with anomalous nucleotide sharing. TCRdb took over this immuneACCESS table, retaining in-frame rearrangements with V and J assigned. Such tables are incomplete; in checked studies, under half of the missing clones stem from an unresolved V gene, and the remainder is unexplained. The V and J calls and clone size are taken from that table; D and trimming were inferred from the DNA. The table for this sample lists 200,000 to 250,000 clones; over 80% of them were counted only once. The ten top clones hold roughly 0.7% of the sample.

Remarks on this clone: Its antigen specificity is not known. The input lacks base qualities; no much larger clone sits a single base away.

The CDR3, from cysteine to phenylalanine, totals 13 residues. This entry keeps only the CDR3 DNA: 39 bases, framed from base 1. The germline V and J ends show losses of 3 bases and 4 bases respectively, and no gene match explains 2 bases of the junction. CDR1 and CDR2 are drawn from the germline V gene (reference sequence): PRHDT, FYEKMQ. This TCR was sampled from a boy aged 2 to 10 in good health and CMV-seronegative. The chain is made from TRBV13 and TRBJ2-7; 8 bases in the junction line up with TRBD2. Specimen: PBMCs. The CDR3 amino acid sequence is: CASSFGREYEQYF. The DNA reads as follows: TGTGCCAGCAGCTTCGGGAGGGAGTACGAGCAGTACTTC.